Presented here are 5 T cell receptor beta chains from one specimen sequenced in a study of blood T cell repertoires in COVID-19. Sequenced by immunoSEQ multiplex PCR; TCRdb stores in-frame clones only, minus some. This table has over 150,000 clones, more than 90% appearing once. The sample was peripheral blood. The source is a man in his fifties or sixties with acute or convalescent COVID-19.

The chain has TRBV19 and TRBJ1-1, with D unclear. CDR3 length equals 15 residues. V dropped 1 base and J dropped 1 base, with 10 bases sitting between them. Looked up from germline, CDR1 is LNHDA and CDR2 is SQIVND (reference sequence). The CDR3 sequence is CASSIGEGWNTEAFF. DNA for the CDR3: TGTGCCAGTAGTATAGGAGAGGGTTGGAACACTGAAGCTTTCTTT.

A single count supports this clone. The chain combines TRBV7-2 with TRBJ1-1; D remains unclear. CDR1 and CDR2 (germline): SGHTA, FQGNSA. Between the trimmed V and J ends, which lost 1 base and 1 base, there was a span of 7 bases. The CDR3 extends over 14 amino acids. The CDR3: CASSLGAGNTEAFF. The CDR3 bases are TGTGCCAGCAGCTTAGGGGCCGGGAACACTGAAGCTTTCTTT.

CDR3 DNA: TGTGCCAGCAGCTTAATAGGGGACGGGGGCTATGGCTACACCTTC. Translation: CASSLIGDGGYGYTF. The chain has TRBV7-9 and TRBJ1-2; a possible D gene is TRBD1 (5 bases). There are 15 residues in the CDR3. The V gene lost 2 bases and the J gene lost 4 bases, with 14 bases spanning the gap. Germline CDR1 is SEHNR and CDR2 is FQNEAQ (reference sequence).

Regarding this clone: One junction end disagrees with the germline gene, perhaps due to a read error. The rearrangement uses TRBV2 and TRBJ1-1; D unclear. Looked up from germline, CDR1 is SNHLY and CDR2 is FYNNEI. The CDR3 sequence is 13 residues long. The CDR3: CASSEAKNPEAFF. The CDR3, as DNA: TGTGCCAGCAGTGAGGCCAAGAACCCTGAAGCTTTCTTT.

The chain carries TRBV2 and TRBJ1-5; possibly TRBD1 for D (6 bases). Germline CDR1 is SNHLY and CDR2 is FYNNEI. The CDR3 runs 15 residues. Trimming cost V 4 bases and J 4 bases, with 14 bases left between them. CDR3 sequence reads: CASSVMDRLNQPQHF. Written as DNA, the CDR3 is TGTGCCAGCAGTGTCATGGACAGATTAAATCAGCCCCAGCATTTT. The full variable domain, in which reference TRBV2 and TRBJ1-5 provide the parts outside the CDR3, is EPEVTQTPSHQVTQMGQEVILRCVPISNHLYFYWYRQILGQKVEFLVSFYNNEISEKSEIFDDQFSVERPDGSNFTLKIRSTKLEDSAMYFCASSVMDRLNQPQHFGDGTRLSIL.